The 19 T cell receptor beta chains below all came from one sample that was sequenced in a study of blood T cell repertoires in COVID-19. The assay was immunoSEQ multiplex PCR, and TCRdb's table has in-frame clones only and misses some. The sample shows a few hundred thousand clones, 88% of them seen only once. Specimen: PBMCs or T cells enriched from blood (not recorded which). The receptors come from a woman aged 60-75 years who had recovered from COVID-19.

The rearrangement joins TRBV10-3 to TRBJ1-5, with TRBD1 as a possible D gene (6 bases). Germline V gene data show CDR1 as ENHRY and CDR2 as SYGVKD. Trimming shortened V by 7 bases and J by 3 bases, and 10 bases separated the two germline ends. The CDR3 is made up of 13 amino acids. The CDR3 loop is CAITDSVNQPQHF. For the CDR3, the DNA is TGTGCCATCACGGACAGCGTCAATCAGCCCCAGCATTTT.

V gene TRBV9 combines with J gene TRBJ2-1, with TRBD2 matching 8 bases. CDR1 SGDLS and CDR2 YYNGEE come from the germline V gene. Germline trimming cut 0 bases from V and 3 bases from J; bases unmatched to any gene: 5. The CDR3 covers 16 residues. The CDR3 bases are TGTGCCAGCAGCGTAGGTAGCGGGGATCACTACAATGAGCAGTTCTTC. This sequence encodes CASSVGSGDHYNEQFF.

The chain couples TRBV7-2 to TRBJ2-7, with a weak D call TRBD2 (7 bases). V was pared by 1 base and J by 3 bases, with 16 bases between. The V gene's germline CDR1 is SGHTA and CDR2 FQGNSA. This CDR3 is built from 16 residues. The CDR3 DNA reads as TGTGCCAGCAGCTTAGTGATGGGGGGGGCCCTCTACGAGCAGTACTTC. This encodes CASSLVMGGALYEQYF.

V and J are TRBV6-5 and TRBJ2-2; D unclear. Germline CDR1 reads MNHEY; CDR2 reads SVGAGI. The CDR3 sequence is 13 residues long. Trimming cost V 8 bases and J 2 bases, with 9 bases left between them. Here the CDR3 DNA reads TGTGCCAGCGCGGAGACTAACACCGGGGAGCTGTTTTTT. Residues: CASAETNTGELFF.

V and J are TRBV21-1 and TRBJ1-1; TRBD1 is taken as the D call from the table, unchecked against the DNA. TRBV21-1 has pseudogene status. The CDR3 covers 15 residues. This CDR3 is CASDKTRGGQLEAFF. In DNA, the CDR3 is TGTGCCAGCGACAAAACCAGGGGTGGACAGCTTGAAGCTTTCTTT.

The V gene is TRBV7-8, the J gene TRBJ1-6; TRBD1 is a possible D gene (6 bases). Germline V lookup: CDR1 SGHVS, CDR2 FQNEAQ. V was clipped by 3 bases and J by 4 bases, with 13 bases between them. This CDR3 contains 16 residues. In nucleotides, the CDR3 is TGTGCCAGCAGCTTGGCAGGGGAATTTTATAATTCACCCCTCCACTTT. This sequence encodes CASSLAGEFYNSPLHF.

This clone appeared a single time. This chain connects TRBV5-1 to TRBJ2-3, with a tentative D call TRBD1 (6 bases). The length of the CDR3 is 16 residues. Looked up from germline, CDR1 is SGHRS and CDR2 is YFSETQ. Trimming removed 3 bases from V and 0 bases from J, with 14 bases in between. The CDR3 loop is CASSSPLGGSTDTQYF. The CDR3 DNA reads TGCGCCAGCAGCTCCCCCTTAGGGGGTAGCACAGATACGCAGTATTTT. Supplemented by reference TRBV5-1 and TRBJ2-3, the full variable domain reads KAGVTQTPRYLIKTRGQQVTLSCSPISGHRSVSWYQQTPGQGLQFLFEYFSETQRNKGNFPGRFSGRQFSNSRSEMNVSTLELGDSALYLCASSSPLGGSTDTQYFGPGTRLTVL.

This chain connects TRBV5-5 to TRBJ1-4, with no clear D. CDR1 and CDR2 from the germline V gene are SGHKS and YYEKEE (reference sequence). This CDR3 has 17 amino acids. V lost 4 bases and J lost 0, with 16 bases in between. Written as DNA, the CDR3 is TGTGCCAGCAGCCCGGAGCCTTACTTAACAACTAATGAAAAACTGTTTTTT. Its protein product is CASSPEPYLTTNEKLFF.

The rearrangement uses TRBV6-5 and TRBJ2-5; D is possibly TRBD1 (5 bases). Germline V CDR1 and CDR2: MNHEY, SVGAGI. The CDR3 consists of 14 residues. V lost 6 bases to trimming and J lost 5 bases, with 16 bases between them. The DNA for the CDR3 is TGTGCCAGCAGGAGCCCAGGGATTGGGGAGACCCAGTACTTC. It specifies CASRSPGIGETQYF.

DNA of the CDR3: TGTGCCACCGCTAACACAGATACGCAGTATTTT. It translates to CATANTDTQYF. The gene calls are TRBV24-1 and TRBJ2-3, with D uncertain. Germline V gene data show CDR1 as KGHDR and CDR2 as SFDVKD. Trimming shortened V by 9 bases and J by 2 bases, and 5 bases separated the two germline ends. The CDR3 has 11 amino acids.

The rearrangement links TRBV5-5 to TRBJ1-4; 11 bases line up with TRBD1. Germline V CDR1 and CDR2: SGHKS, YYEKEE (reference sequence). This CDR3 spans 15 amino acids. V shed 3 bases and J 8 bases; nucleotides not matched to a gene: 6. CDR3 in amino acids: CASSWTGGAGEKLFF. The CDR3 DNA sequence: TGTGCCAGCAGCTGGACAGGGGGCGCAGGAGAAAAACTGTTTTTT.

This chain joins TRBV10-2 and TRBJ1-2; D might be TRBD1 (6 bases). V lost 6 bases and J lost 4, with 18 bases in between. Germline CDR1 is WSHSY and CDR2 is SAAADI. This CDR3 has 15 residues. CDR3 DNA: TGCGCCAGCAGGGATCTGACAGGCTCCGCCTATGGCTACACCTTC. Translated: CASRDLTGSAYGYTF.

The chain links TRBV18 to TRBJ2-7; TRBD1 aligns across 9 bases. V shed 2 bases, J shed 2 bases, and the junction held 4 bases outside the gene matches. Germline CDR1 is KGHSH and CDR2 is LQKENI. This CDR3 is built from 15 residues. The CDR3 DNA sequence: TGTGCCAGCTCACCAGCTCGGGACAGGGCCTACGAGCAGTACGTC. Translating it yields CASSPARDRAYEQYV.

This chain connects TRBV20-1 to TRBJ1-1; D unclear. V shed 0 bases and J shed 4 bases, with 3 bases lying between them. The CDR3 consists of 11 residues. Germline V gene data show CDR1 as DFQATT and CDR2 as SNEGSKA (reference sequence). CDR3 nucleotides: TGCAGTGCTAGAGAGAGCACTGAAGCTTTCTTT. This codes for CSARESTEAFF.

V usage is TRBV5-1 and J usage is TRBJ1-3, with D perhaps TRBD1 (5 bases). Germline V gives CDR1 SGHRS, CDR2 YFSETQ. V was pared by 0 bases and J by 0 bases, with 19 bases between. This CDR3 has 19 amino acids. The CDR3 sequence: CASSLGRVGTVSSGNTIYF. CDR3 nucleotides: TGCGCCAGCAGCTTGGGCAGGGTCGGAACCGTGAGCTCTGGAAACACCATATATTTT.

This clone was observed a single time. The chain uses TRBV5-1 and TRBJ2-3, with TRBD2 as a possible D gene (6 bases). V was pared by 4 bases and J by 2 bases, with 11 bases between. This CDR3 comprises 14 residues. Germline CDR1 is SGHRS and CDR2 is YFSETQ. DNA of the CDR3: TGCGCCAGCAGCCCCCGGGGGTACACAGATACGCAGTATTTT. Protein sequence: CASSPRGYTDTQYF. Looking up the rest from reference TRBV5-1 and TRBJ2-3 gives the full variable domain: KAGVTQTPRYLIKTRGQQVTLSCSPISGHRSVSWYQQTPGQGLQFLFEYFSETQRNKGNFPGRFSGRQFSNSRSEMNVSTLELGDSALYLCASSPRGYTDTQYFGPGTRLTVL.

This chain connects TRBV25-1 to TRBJ1-3; a possible D gene is TRBD1 (6 bases). The CDR3 spans 14 residues. Germline CDR1 is MGHDK and CDR2 is SYGVNS. Trimming removed 4 bases from V and 4 bases from J, with 11 bases in between. CDR3 sequence: CASSVQGSGNTIYF. The CDR3 DNA follows: TGTGCCAGCAGTGTACAGGGTTCAGGAAACACCATATATTTT.

The chain employs TRBV3-1 (or the pseudogene TRBV3-2) and TRBJ1-1; TRBD1 aligns across 8 bases. V trimming: 6 bases; J trimming: 4 bases; junction bases outside the gene matches: 19. CDR3 length equals 18 residues. Germline V lookup: CDR1 LGHDT, CDR2 YNNKEL (reference sequence). The CDR3 protein is CASSQRQRSGGGSTEAFF. DNA for the CDR3: TGTGCCAGCAGTCAAAGACAGCGCTCAGGGGGCGGTAGCACTGAAGCTTTCTTT.

The V and J genes are TRBV3-1 (or the pseudogene TRBV3-2) and TRBJ2-3; D is unclear. The CDR3 loop spans 12 amino acids. Germline CDR1 LGHDT, CDR2 YNNKEL (reference sequence). V was shortened by 3 bases and J by 4 bases, with 5 bases between the two germline ends. The CDR3 reads CASSHNSDTQYF. The DNA for the CDR3 is TGTGCCAGCAGCCATAACTCAGATACGCAGTATTTT.